These T cell receptor beta chains were read from a single sample in a study of shared clonotypes between healthy human individuals. Produced via immunoSEQ multiplex PCR; TCRdb's table is partial and in-frame only. The data contain 2 million to 2.5 million clones, 93% of them singletons. The sample was naive CD4+ T cells from PBMCs. Receptors originate from a man in his late teens or twenties in good health. Some clones in this sample may be carry-over from other donors' samples. Both conserved end residues are part of each CDR3. Each record gives: CDR3 protein, CDR3 DNA, J gene, CDR3 length, V gene, D gene, clone size. D genes are given only for firm matches. Clone size appears in some rows only: once, few, many, or a class for an expanded clone.

CDR3aa: CAWSPAAVLAKNIQYF
CDR3nt: TGTGCCTGGAGCCCCGCAGCGGTTCTAGCCAAAAACATTCAGTACTTC
j_gene: TRBJ2-4
len: 16
v_gene: TRBV30
d_gene: .
abundance: .

CDR3aa: CASSAQPGLGSDTQYF
CDR3nt: TGTGCCAGCAGCGCCCAACCGGGACTAGGTTCAGATACGCAGTATTTT
j_gene: TRBJ2-3
len: 16
v_gene: TRBV5-8
d_gene: TRBD2
abundance: .

CDR3aa: CASSLKGRPTQETQYF
CDR3nt: TGTGCCAGCAGCCTCAAGGGACGGCCTACCCAAGAGACCCAGTACTTC
j_gene: TRBJ2-5
len: 16
v_gene: TRBV14
d_gene: .
abundance: .

CDR3aa: CAWTAVSGDYGYTF
CDR3nt: TGTGCCTGGACCGCGGTGTCGGGAGACTATGGCTACACCTTC
j_gene: TRBJ1-2
len: 14
v_gene: TRBV30
d_gene: .
abundance: .

CDR3aa: CASSYGVLGDTEAFF
CDR3nt: TGTGCCAGCAGTTACGGGGTGCTAGGGGACACTGAAGCTTTCTTT
j_gene: TRBJ1-1
len: 15
v_gene: TRBV6-5
d_gene: .
abundance: .

CDR3aa: CASSLGRAKPFEKLFF
CDR3nt: TGTGCCAGCAGTTTAGGCAGGGCTAAGCCATTTGAAAAACTGTTTTTT
j_gene: TRBJ1-4
len: 16
v_gene: TRBV28
d_gene: .
abundance: .

CDR3aa: CASSWYTSSGNTIYF
CDR3nt: TGTGCCAGCAGCTGGTACACGAGCTCTGGAAACACCATATATTTT
j_gene: TRBJ1-3
len: 15
v_gene: TRBV7-9
d_gene: .
abundance: .

CDR3aa: CASSPRDSLDNEQFF
CDR3nt: TGTGCCAGCAGCCCCCGGGACAGCCTAGACAATGAGCAGTTCTTC
j_gene: TRBJ2-1
len: 15
v_gene: TRBV7-9
d_gene: TRBD1
abundance: .

CDR3aa: CASGRGYGYTF
CDR3nt: TGTGCCAGCGGGAGGGGGTATGGCTACACCTTC
j_gene: TRBJ1-2
len: 11
v_gene: TRBV28
d_gene: .
abundance: .

CDR3aa: CAVGYQETQYF
CDR3nt: TGTGCCGTAGGATACCAAGAGACCCAGTACTTC
j_gene: TRBJ2-5
len: 11
v_gene: TRBV15
d_gene: .
abundance: .

CDR3aa: CASSILVWSNSKNIQYF
CDR3nt: TGTGCCAGTAGTATTTTGGTTTGGAGTAACTCCAAAAACATTCAGTACTTC
j_gene: TRBJ2-4
len: 17
v_gene: TRBV19
d_gene: .
abundance: .

CDR3aa: CASSLGTTVQETQYF
CDR3nt: TGTGCCAGCAGTTTGGGCACGACAGTACAAGAGACCCAGTACTTC
j_gene: TRBJ2-5
len: 15
v_gene: TRBV6-5
d_gene: .
abundance: .

CDR3aa: CAISEAVGGYTF
CDR3nt: TGTGCCATCAGTGAGGCAGTTGGCGGCTACACCTTC
j_gene: TRBJ1-2
len: 12
v_gene: TRBV10-3
d_gene: .
abundance: once

CDR3aa: CASSPRGADPTGELFF
CDR3nt: TGTGCCAGCTCACCACGGGGCGCGGACCCCACCGGGGAGCTGTTTTTT
j_gene: TRBJ2-2
len: 16
v_gene: TRBV18
d_gene: .
abundance: .

CDR3aa: CASSSLGPQHF
CDR3nt: TGTGCCAGCAGCTCTTTGGGGCCCCAGCATTTT
j_gene: TRBJ1-5
len: 11
v_gene: TRBV7-2
d_gene: .
abundance: .

CDR3aa: CSVGVGETGNTIYF
CDR3nt: TGCAGCGTCGGGGTGGGGGAGACTGGAAACACCATATATTTT
j_gene: TRBJ1-3
len: 14
v_gene: TRBV29-1
d_gene: .
abundance: .

CDR3aa: CAWGRGEEANVLTF
CDR3nt: TGTGCCTGGGGCAGGGGGGAGGAGGCCAACGTCCTGACTTTC
j_gene: TRBJ2-6
len: 14
v_gene: TRBV30
d_gene: .
abundance: once

CDR3aa: CASSPTTSTDTQYF
CDR3nt: TGTGCCAGCAGCCCTACAACTAGCACAGATACGCAGTATTTT
j_gene: TRBJ2-3
len: 14
v_gene: TRBV7-2
d_gene: .
abundance: .

CDR3aa: CASSTWTGDTEAFF
CDR3nt: TGTGCCAGCAGCACTTGGACAGGGGACACTGAAGCTTTCTTT
j_gene: TRBJ1-1
len: 14
v_gene: TRBV9
d_gene: TRBD1
abundance: .

CDR3aa: CASRRGSASNQPQHF
CDR3nt: TGTGCCAGCAGAAGAGGTTCGGCTAGTAATCAGCCCCAGCATTTT
j_gene: TRBJ1-5
len: 15
v_gene: TRBV6-1
d_gene: .
abundance: .

CDR3aa: CASSLGGGPLHF
CDR3nt: TGTGCCAGCAGCTTAGGGGGTGGACCCCTCCACTTT
j_gene: TRBJ1-6
len: 12
v_gene: TRBV7-9
d_gene: .
abundance: .

CDR3aa: CASSLDRIQGEQYF
CDR3nt: TGTGCCAGCAGCTTAGACCGGATCCAGGGCGAGCAGTACTTC
j_gene: TRBJ2-7
len: 14
v_gene: TRBV7-2
d_gene: .
abundance: .

CDR3aa: CASSPGDRTHTGELFF
CDR3nt: TGTGCCAGCTCACCTGGGGACAGGACCCACACCGGGGAGCTGTTTTTT
j_gene: TRBJ2-2
len: 16
v_gene: TRBV18
d_gene: TRBD1
abundance: .

CDR3aa: CASSGRTGPIVSEQYF
CDR3nt: TGTGCCAGCAGTGGGCGGACAGGCCCAATTGTAAGCGAGCAGTACTTC
j_gene: TRBJ2-7
len: 16
v_gene: TRBV6-1
d_gene: TRBD1
abundance: .

CDR3aa: CASSLATGEPEAFF
CDR3nt: TGCGCCAGCAGCTTGGCCACAGGGGAGCCTGAAGCTTTCTTT
j_gene: TRBJ1-1
len: 14
v_gene: TRBV5-1
d_gene: TRBD1
abundance: .

CDR3aa: CASIGGPWGYTF
CDR3nt: TGTGCCAGCATAGGGGGACCTTGGGGCTACACCTTC
j_gene: TRBJ1-2
len: 12
v_gene: TRBV28
d_gene: .
abundance: .

CDR3aa: CAWNPDRGVDTQYF
CDR3nt: TGTGCCTGGAACCCGGACAGGGGAGTTGATACGCAGTATTTT
j_gene: TRBJ2-3
len: 14
v_gene: TRBV30
d_gene: TRBD1
abundance: .

CDR3aa: CASTGTGSGRQPQHF
CDR3nt: TGTGCCAGCACCGGGACAGGGTCAGGGCGGCAGCCCCAGCATTTT
j_gene: TRBJ1-5
len: 15
v_gene: TRBV19
d_gene: TRBD1
abundance: .

CDR3aa: CASTDSYYEQYF
CDR3nt: TGTGCCAGTACCGATTCTTACTACGAGCAGTACTTC
j_gene: TRBJ2-7
len: 12
v_gene: TRBV19
d_gene: .
abundance: .

CDR3aa: CASSHRVSYEQYF
CDR3nt: TGTGCCAGCAGCCACAGGGTTTCCTACGAGCAGTACTTC
j_gene: TRBJ2-7
len: 13
v_gene: TRBV5-4
d_gene: .
abundance: .

CDR3aa: CASSLRVAGDEQYF
CDR3nt: TGCGCCAGCAGCCTCCGGGTAGCGGGAGATGAGCAGTACTTC
j_gene: TRBJ2-7
len: 14
v_gene: TRBV4-1
d_gene: TRBD2
abundance: .

CDR3aa: CASRRTTSGSSYEQYF
CDR3nt: TGTGCCAGCAGGAGAACGACTAGCGGGAGCTCTTACGAGCAGTACTTC
j_gene: TRBJ2-7
len: 16
v_gene: TRBV28
d_gene: TRBD2
abundance: .

CDR3aa: CASSVIAGTSSNEQFF
CDR3nt: TGTGCCAGCAGCGTAATCGCCGGGACTAGCAGCAATGAGCAGTTCTTC
j_gene: TRBJ2-1
len: 16
v_gene: TRBV9
d_gene: TRBD2
abundance: .

CDR3aa: CASSWRPGTYEQYF
CDR3nt: TGTGCCAGCAGTTGGCGTCCGGGGACTTACGAGCAGTACTTC
j_gene: TRBJ2-7
len: 14
v_gene: TRBV6-1
d_gene: .
abundance: .

CDR3aa: CASSQGLAGTLRTQYF
CDR3nt: TGCGCCAGCAGCCAAGGGCTAGCGGGAACCTTGAGGACCCAGTACTTC
j_gene: TRBJ2-5
len: 16
v_gene: TRBV4-3
d_gene: TRBD2
abundance: .

CDR3aa: CASSLAAGGQTAYGYTF
CDR3nt: TGTGCCAGCAGCTTAGCGGCAGGGGGCCAAACTGCCTATGGCTACACCTTC
j_gene: TRBJ1-2
len: 17
v_gene: TRBV7-9
d_gene: TRBD1
abundance: .

CDR3aa: CASYDPRTSTAYGYTF
CDR3nt: TGTGCCAGTTACGATCCTCGGACATCCACCGCCTATGGCTACACCTTC
j_gene: TRBJ1-2
len: 16
v_gene: TRBV19
d_gene: .
abundance: .

CDR3aa: CASSDHLSGEQYF
CDR3nt: TGTGCCAGCAGCGACCACCTAAGTGGCGAGCAGTACTTC
j_gene: TRBJ2-7
len: 13
v_gene: TRBV9
d_gene: .
abundance: once

CDR3aa: CASRPLDRVATNEKLFF
CDR3nt: TGTGCCAGCAGACCTCTGGACAGAGTGGCAACTAATGAAAAACTGTTTTTT
j_gene: TRBJ1-4
len: 17
v_gene: TRBV2
d_gene: .
abundance: .

CDR3aa: CASSPLTSGFSTDTQYF
CDR3nt: TGTGCCAGCAGCCCCTTGACTAGCGGCTTTAGCACAGATACGCAGTATTTT
j_gene: TRBJ2-3
len: 17
v_gene: TRBV4-2
d_gene: TRBD2
abundance: .

CDR3aa: CASSPTGVGTNEKLFF
CDR3nt: TGTGCCAGCAGCCCCACGGGGGTAGGAACTAATGAAAAACTGTTTTTT
j_gene: TRBJ1-4
len: 16
v_gene: TRBV28
d_gene: .
abundance: .

CDR3aa: CASSYRAQETQYF
CDR3nt: TGTGCCAGCAGTTACAGGGCTCAAGAGACCCAGTACTTC
j_gene: TRBJ2-5
len: 13
v_gene: TRBV27
d_gene: .
abundance: .

CDR3aa: CASSELTGDTQYF
CDR3nt: TGTGCCAGCTCCGAACTCACGGGAGATACGCAGTATTTT
j_gene: TRBJ2-3
len: 13
v_gene: TRBV18
d_gene: .
abundance: .

CDR3aa: CASSLALAGLNEQFF
CDR3nt: TGCGCCAGCAGCTTGGCACTAGCGGGATTGAATGAGCAGTTCTTC
j_gene: TRBJ2-1
len: 15
v_gene: TRBV5-1
d_gene: TRBD2
abundance: .

CDR3aa: CASSPGSRLLFF
CDR3nt: TGTGCCAGCAGCCCCGGTTCCCGGTTGCTGTTTTTT
j_gene: TRBJ1-4
len: 12
v_gene: TRBV14
d_gene: .
abundance: .

CDR3aa: CASSQEIAGDREQYF
CDR3nt: TGCGCCAGCAGCCAAGAAATAGCGGGAGACCGCGAGCAGTACTTC
j_gene: TRBJ2-7
len: 15
v_gene: TRBV4-1
d_gene: TRBD2
abundance: .

CDR3aa: CASSPRGLAGGYQETQYF
CDR3nt: TGTGCCAGCTCACCCCGGGGACTAGCGGGAGGATACCAAGAGACCCAGTACTTC
j_gene: TRBJ2-5
len: 18
v_gene: TRBV18
d_gene: TRBD2
abundance: .

CDR3aa: CASSSGTSSTGELFF
CDR3nt: TGTGCCAGCAGCTCGGGGACTAGCAGCACCGGGGAGCTGTTTTTT
j_gene: TRBJ2-2
len: 15
v_gene: TRBV5-4
d_gene: TRBD2
abundance: .

CDR3aa: CASSLGATEAFF
CDR3nt: TGTGCCAGCAGTTTGGGCGCCACTGAAGCTTTCTTT
j_gene: TRBJ1-1
len: 12
v_gene: TRBV28
d_gene: .
abundance: .

CDR3aa: CAISEMTGGSDGYTF
CDR3nt: TGTGCCATCAGTGAGATGACAGGGGGCAGTGATGGCTACACCTTC
j_gene: TRBJ1-2
len: 15
v_gene: TRBV10-3
d_gene: TRBD1
abundance: .

CDR3aa: CASSFGLSTGTSIETQYF
CDR3nt: TGCGCCAGCAGCTTCGGCCTCTCCACGGGGACTAGTATCGAGACCCAGTACTTC
j_gene: TRBJ2-5
len: 18
v_gene: TRBV5-1
d_gene: TRBD2
abundance: .

CDR3aa: CASSSQGRDTEAFF
CDR3nt: TGTGCCAGCAGTTCACAGGGACGAGACACTGAAGCTTTCTTT
j_gene: TRBJ1-1
len: 14
v_gene: TRBV28
d_gene: .
abundance: .

CDR3aa: CASSESGDSYEQYF
CDR3nt: TGCGCCAGCAGTGAGAGCGGAGACTCCTACGAGCAGTACTTC
j_gene: TRBJ2-7
len: 14
v_gene: TRBV10-2
d_gene: .
abundance: .

CDR3aa: CASARAEGNEQYF
CDR3nt: TGTGCCTCGGCCCGCGCCGAAGGGAACGAGCAGTACTTC
j_gene: TRBJ2-7
len: 13
v_gene: TRBV19
d_gene: .
abundance: .

CDR3aa: CASSLVGGPLGEQYF
CDR3nt: TGCGCCAGCAGCTTGGTGGGGGGTCCCCTGGGAGAGCAGTACTTC
j_gene: TRBJ2-7
len: 15
v_gene: TRBV5-1
d_gene: .
abundance: once